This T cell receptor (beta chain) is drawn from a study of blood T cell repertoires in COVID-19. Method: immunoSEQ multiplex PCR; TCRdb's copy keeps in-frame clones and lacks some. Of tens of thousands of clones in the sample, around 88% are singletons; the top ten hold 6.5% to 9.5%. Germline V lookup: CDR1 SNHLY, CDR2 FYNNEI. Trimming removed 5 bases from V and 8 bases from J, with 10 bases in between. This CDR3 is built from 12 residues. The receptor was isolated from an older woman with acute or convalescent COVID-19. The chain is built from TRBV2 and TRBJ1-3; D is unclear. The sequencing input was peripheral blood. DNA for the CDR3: TGTGCCAGCAGTTCCCTACGAGACACCATATATTTT. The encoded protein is CASSSLRDTIYF.